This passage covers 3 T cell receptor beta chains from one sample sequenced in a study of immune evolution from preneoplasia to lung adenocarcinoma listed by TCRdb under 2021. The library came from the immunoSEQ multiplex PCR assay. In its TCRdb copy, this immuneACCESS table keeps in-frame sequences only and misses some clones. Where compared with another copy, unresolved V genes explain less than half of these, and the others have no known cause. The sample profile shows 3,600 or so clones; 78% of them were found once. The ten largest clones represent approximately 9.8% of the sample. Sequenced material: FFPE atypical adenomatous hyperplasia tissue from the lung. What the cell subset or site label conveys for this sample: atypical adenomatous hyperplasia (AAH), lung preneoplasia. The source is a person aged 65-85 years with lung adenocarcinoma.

Here the CDR3 reads CASSIGERRAFF. DNA of the CDR3: TGTGCCAGTAGTATAGGAGAAAGAAGGGCTTTCTTT. The V gene is TRBV19, the J gene TRBJ1-1; no clear D gene. CDR1 LNHDA and CDR2 SQIVND come from the germline V gene (reference sequence). V dropped 1 base and J dropped 11 bases, with 11 bases sitting between them. The CDR3 sequence is 12 residues long.

The CDR3 DNA is TGTGCCAGCAGCGTAGGGAACAGCCACAATGAGCAGTTCTTC. This sequence encodes CASSVGNSHNEQFF. The rearrangement uses TRBV9 and TRBJ2-1; D is ambiguous. Trimming removed 0 bases from V and 5 bases from J, with 9 bases in between. CDR3 length equals 14 residues. Germline V gene sequence: CDR1 SGDLS, CDR2 YYNGEE. Together with reference TRBV9 and TRBJ2-1, the CDR3 gives the full variable domain: DSGVTQTPKHLITATGQRVTLRCSPRSGDLSVYWYQQSLDQGLQFLIQYYNGEERAKGNILERFSAQQFPDLHSELNLSSLELGDSALYFCASSVGNSHNEQFFGPGTRLTVL.

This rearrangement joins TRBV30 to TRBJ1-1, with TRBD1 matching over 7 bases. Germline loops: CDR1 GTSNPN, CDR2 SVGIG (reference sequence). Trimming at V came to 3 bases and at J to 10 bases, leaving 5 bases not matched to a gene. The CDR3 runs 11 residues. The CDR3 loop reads CAWRRQGGAFF. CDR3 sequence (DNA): TGTGCCTGGAGGAGACAGGGAGGAGCTTTCTTT.